This T cell receptor beta chain was identified in a study of blood T cells in healthy people across ages. Germline V gene sequence: CDR1 MNHEY, CDR2 SVGEGT. The length of the CDR3 is 14 residues. V was cut by 7 bases and J by 2 bases, with 13 bases left in between. Together with a sample-barcoded 5' primer, a J-beta primer mix was included in a second PCR lasting about 7 to 11 cycles. TCRdb passed the 5' RACE reads through MiXCR, listing each CDR3 protein once. The table has about 1.8 million distinct CDR3 sequences, about 49% seen once. Donor samples were obtained from healthy Caucasian individuals from Russia, aged 6 to 90. Isolation yielded PBMCs, at least 7 million per sample, in every case. Total RNA, at least 5 micrograms per sample, came from PBMCs.

The chain is built from TRBV6-2 or TRBV6-3 and TRBJ2-3, with D tentatively TRBD1 (5 bases). The receptor comes from a middle-aged woman in good health. What was sequenced was blood. CDR3 amino acids: CASKPGHSTDTQYF. In nucleotides, the CDR3 is TGTGCCAGCAAACCCGGACATTCCACAGATACGCAGTATTTT.